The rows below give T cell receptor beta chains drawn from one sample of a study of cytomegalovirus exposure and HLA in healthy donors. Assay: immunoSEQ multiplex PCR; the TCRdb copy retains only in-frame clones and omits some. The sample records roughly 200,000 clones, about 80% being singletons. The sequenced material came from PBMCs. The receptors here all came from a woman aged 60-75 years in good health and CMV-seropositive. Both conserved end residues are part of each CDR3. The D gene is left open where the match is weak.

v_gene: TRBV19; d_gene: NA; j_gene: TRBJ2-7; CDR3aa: CASSMAVAVLSYEQYF; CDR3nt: TGTGCCAGTAGTATGGCCGTCGCAGTTCTTTCCTACGAGCAGTACTTC
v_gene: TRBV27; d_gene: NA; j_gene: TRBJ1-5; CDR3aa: CASSPRVGAGNQPQHF; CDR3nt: TGTGCCAGCAGTCCCCGGGTGGGGGCCGGCAATCAGCCCCAGCATTTT
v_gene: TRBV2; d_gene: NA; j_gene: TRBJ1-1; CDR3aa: CASNGHLNTEAFF; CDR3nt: TGTGCCAGCAACGGACATCTAAACACTGAAGCTTTCTTT
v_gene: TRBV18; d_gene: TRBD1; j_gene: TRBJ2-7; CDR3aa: CASSSRTGEEQYF; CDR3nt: TGTGCCAGCTCATCCCGGACAGGGGAAGAGCAGTACTTC
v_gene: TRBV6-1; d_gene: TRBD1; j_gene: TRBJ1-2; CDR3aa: CASSRDSYYGYTF; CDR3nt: TGTGCCAGCAGCCGGGACAGTTACTATGGCTACACCTTC
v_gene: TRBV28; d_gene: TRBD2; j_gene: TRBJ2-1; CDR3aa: CASSAFLAGAYNEQFF; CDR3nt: TGTGCCAGCAGTGCTTTTCTAGCGGGGGCCTACAATGAGCAGTTCTTC
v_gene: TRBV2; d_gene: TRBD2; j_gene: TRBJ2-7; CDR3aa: CASSEEAAGGPMGEQYF; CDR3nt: TGTGCCAGCAGTGAGGAGGCAGCGGGAGGTCCCATGGGCGAGCAGTACTTC
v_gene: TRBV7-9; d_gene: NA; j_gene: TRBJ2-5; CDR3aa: CASSRDGIQETQYF; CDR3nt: TGTGCCAGCAGCCGGGATGGAATTCAAGAGACCCAGTACTTC
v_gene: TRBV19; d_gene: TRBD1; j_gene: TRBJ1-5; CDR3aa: CASLPGTGYQPQHF; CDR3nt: TGTGCCAGTCTACCGGGGACAGGTTATCAGCCCCAGCATTTT
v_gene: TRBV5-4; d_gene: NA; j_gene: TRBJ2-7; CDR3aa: CASSQNYEQYF; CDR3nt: TGTGCCAGCAGTCAGAACTACGAGCAGTACTTC
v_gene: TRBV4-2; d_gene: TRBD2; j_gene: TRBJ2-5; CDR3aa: CASSQEVGLALGETQYF; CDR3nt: TGTGCCAGCAGCCAAGAGGTGGGACTAGCCCTGGGAGAGACCCAGTACTTC